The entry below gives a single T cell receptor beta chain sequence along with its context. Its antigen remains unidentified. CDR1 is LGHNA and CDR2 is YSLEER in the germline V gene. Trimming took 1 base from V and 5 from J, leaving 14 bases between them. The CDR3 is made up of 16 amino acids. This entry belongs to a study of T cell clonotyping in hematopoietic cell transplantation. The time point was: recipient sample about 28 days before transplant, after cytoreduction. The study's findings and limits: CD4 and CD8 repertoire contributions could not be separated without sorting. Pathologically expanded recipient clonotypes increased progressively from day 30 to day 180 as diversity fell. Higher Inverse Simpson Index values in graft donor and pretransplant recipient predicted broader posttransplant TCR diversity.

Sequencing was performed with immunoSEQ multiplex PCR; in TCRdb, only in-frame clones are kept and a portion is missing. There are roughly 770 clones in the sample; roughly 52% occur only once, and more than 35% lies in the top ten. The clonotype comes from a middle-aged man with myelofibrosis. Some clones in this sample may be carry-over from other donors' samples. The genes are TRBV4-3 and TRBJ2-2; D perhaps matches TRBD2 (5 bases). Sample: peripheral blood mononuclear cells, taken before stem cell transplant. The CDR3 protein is CASSQAAGRETGELFF. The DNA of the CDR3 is TGCGCCAGCAGCCAAGCTGCCGGTCGGGAAACCGGGGAGCTGTTTTTT.